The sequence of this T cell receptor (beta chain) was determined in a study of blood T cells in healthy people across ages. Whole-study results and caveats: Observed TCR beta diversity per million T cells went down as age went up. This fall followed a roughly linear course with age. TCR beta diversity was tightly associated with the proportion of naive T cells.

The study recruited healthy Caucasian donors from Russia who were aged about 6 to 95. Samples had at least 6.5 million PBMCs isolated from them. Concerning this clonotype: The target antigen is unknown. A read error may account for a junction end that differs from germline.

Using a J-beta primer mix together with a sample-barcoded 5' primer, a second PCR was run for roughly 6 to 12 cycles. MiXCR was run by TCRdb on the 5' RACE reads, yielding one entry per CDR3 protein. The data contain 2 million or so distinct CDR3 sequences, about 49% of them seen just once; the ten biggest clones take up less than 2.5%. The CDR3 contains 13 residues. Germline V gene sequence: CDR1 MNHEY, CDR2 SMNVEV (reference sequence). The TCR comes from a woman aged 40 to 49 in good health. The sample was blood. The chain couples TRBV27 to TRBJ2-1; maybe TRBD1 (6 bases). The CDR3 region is CASSLSTGNEQFF. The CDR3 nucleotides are TGCGCCAGCAGCTTGTCGACAGGCAATGAGCAGTTCTTC.